These 12 T cell receptor beta chains originate from one sample sequenced in a study of blood T cell repertoires in COVID-19. Some clones are missing from TCRdb's copy, which holds only in-frame ones; the method was immunoSEQ multiplex PCR. The sample records some 130,000 clones, about four fifths being singletons. Material: peripheral blood. These receptors were obtained from a man aged 35-49 years with active or convalescent COVID-19.

The V gene is TRBV3-1 (or the pseudogene TRBV3-2), the J gene TRBJ1-1; D gene uncertain. Germline V gene sequence: CDR1 LGHDT, CDR2 YNNKEL (reference sequence). The CDR3 is 13 amino acids. The ends were cut back, 6 bases at V and 1 base at J, with 9 bases in the middle. CDR3 residues: CASRPAGNTEAFF. CDR3 bases: TGTGCCAGCAGGCCGGCAGGGAACACTGAAGCTTTCTTT.

The chain has TRBV18 and TRBJ1-3; 9 bases are shared with TRBD1. V lost 3 bases, J lost 0 bases, and 3 bases stayed unmatched. The length of the CDR3 is 16 residues. From germline, CDR1 is KGHSH and CDR2 LQKENI. CDR3 loop: CASSPGTGISGNTIYF. In DNA form, the CDR3 reads TGTGCCAGCTCACCCGGGACAGGGATCTCTGGAAACACCATATATTTT. The variable domain in full, with the rest retrieved from reference TRBV18 and TRBJ1-3, is NAGVMQNPRHLVRRRGQEARLRCSPMKGHSHVYWYRQLPEEGLKFMVYLQKENIIDESGMPKERFSAEFPKEGPSILRIQQVVRGDSAAYFCASSPGTGISGNTIYFGEGSWLTVV.

The genes are TRBV9 and TRBJ2-2; TRBD1 matches at 8 bases. With V trimmed by 3 bases and J by 4 bases, 8 bases remained unmatched. Germline CDR1 SGDLS, CDR2 YYNGEE. CDR3 length: 16 amino acids. Here the CDR3 reads CASSEQGVSGTGELFF. The DNA of the CDR3 is TGTGCCAGCAGCGAACAGGGGGTATCAGGCACCGGGGAGCTGTTTTTT.

The CDR3 DNA follows: TGCAGCGTTGAAGGGACAGGAGGTAGATTCGGTGAAGCTTTCTTT. This codes for CSVEGTGGRFGEAFF. V usage is TRBV29-1 and J usage is TRBJ1-1, with TRBD1 matching over 7 bases. The CDR3 sequence is 15 residues long. Trimming removed 1 base from V and 7 bases from J; junction bases left unmatched: 12. Germline CDR1 and CDR2: SQVTM and ANQGSEA.

The chain combines TRBV19 with TRBJ1-2, with 7 bases matching TRBD1. Germline loops: CDR1 LNHDA, CDR2 SQIVND (reference sequence). This CDR3 has 14 amino acids. J lost 4 bases, V lost 4 bases, and 6 bases had no gene match. CDR3 nucleotide sequence: TGTGCCAGTAGTAGCGGACAGGATGGCTATGGCTACACCTTC. It is translated as CASSSGQDGYGYTF.

The rearrangement uses TRBV7-2 and TRBJ2-5; 9 bases align to TRBD1. The CDR3 has 16 amino acids. J lost 5 bases, V lost 4 bases, and 11 bases had no gene match. CDR1 and CDR2 (germline): SGHTA, FQGNSA. The CDR3 DNA follows: TGTGCCAGCAGCTCAAGAACGGGACAGGGTCGGGAGACCCAGTACTTC. This codes for CASSSRTGQGRETQYF. Full variable domain (remainder filled in from reference TRBV7-2 and TRBJ2-5): GAGVSQSPSNKVTEKGKDVELRCDPISGHTALYWYRQSLGQGLEFLIYFQGNSAPDKSGLPSDRFSAERTGGSVSTLTIQRTQQEDSAVYLCASSSRTGQGRETQYFGPGTRLLVL.

To note about this clone: Germline and junction disagree at one end, which may indicate a read error. The rearrangement joins TRBV12-3 or TRBV12-4 to TRBJ2-1; 9 bases map to TRBD2. The CDR3 has 13 amino acids. The CDR3 region has the DNA TGTGCCAGCAGTTTAGGGATCGGCGGGGGGGAGATCTTC. Translated: CASSLGIGGGEIF.

The rearrangement uses TRBV12-3 or TRBV12-4 and TRBJ1-6; possible D gene TRBD1, 6 bases. The length of the CDR3 is 12 residues. The V end lost 6 bases, the J end lost 10 bases, and 10 bases lay between the germline ends. CDR3 DNA: TGTGCCAGCAGATTACAGGGCTCACCCCTCCACTTT. It specifies CASRLQGSPLHF.

In its sample, this clone was seen once. The chain recombines TRBV10-3 with TRBJ1-2; the D gene is possibly TRBD1 (5 bases). The germline CDR1 and CDR2 sequences are ENHRY and SYGVKD. Trimming removed 7 bases from V and 8 bases from J, with 14 bases in between. The CDR3 runs 12 residues. DNA for the CDR3: TGTGCCATCATGTTATCTCAGGGCGGCTACACCTTC. Translating gives CAIMLSQGGYTF.

The chain uses TRBV27 and TRBJ2-6; TRBD1 aligns across 7 bases. The germline gives CDR1 MNHEY, CDR2 SMNVEV (reference sequence). J gave up 0 bases and V 7 bases, and 6 bases lay outside the gene matches. This CDR3 contains 16 residues. CDR3: CASMTGIHSGANVLTF. In DNA, the CDR3 is TGTGCCAGCATGACAGGGATCCACTCTGGGGCCAACGTCCTGACTTTC. Full variable domain (remainder filled in from reference TRBV27 and TRBJ2-6): EAQVTQNPRYLITVTGKKLTVTCSQNMNHEYMSWYRQDPGLGLRQIYYSMNVEVTDKGDVPEGYKVSRKEKRNFPLILESPSPNQTSLYFCASMTGIHSGANVLTFGAGSRLTVL.

The V gene is TRBV19, the J gene TRBJ1-5; a weak D match, TRBD1 (6 bases). Germline V gene sequence: CDR1 LNHDA, CDR2 SQIVND (reference sequence). Trimming left V 4 bases short and J 4 bases short, with 11 bases between. CDR3 length: 14 amino acids. CDR3 in DNA: TGTGCCAGTAGTAAGGGGGGGGGAAATCAGCCCCAGCATTTT. Translation: CASSKGGGNQPQHF.

The J gene is TRBJ1-2, the V gene TRBV3-1 (or the pseudogene TRBV3-2); TRBD1 agrees at 9 bases. The CDR3 is made up of 13 amino acids. CDR1 and CDR2 (germline): LGHDT, YNNKEL (reference sequence). The J segment lost 4 bases and the V segment lost 3 bases, leaving 0 bases of the junction unmatched. The CDR3 spells CASSQGQGYGYTF. The CDR3, as DNA: TGTGCCAGCAGCCAGGGACAGGGCTATGGCTACACCTTC.